This passage covers 32 T cell receptor beta chains from one sample sequenced in a study of blood T cell repertoires in COVID-19. The assay was immunoSEQ multiplex PCR, and TCRdb's table has in-frame clones only and misses some. The repertoire includes 430,000 or so clones, about 88% of them detected once, and 1.4% to 1.5% sits in the top ten. The sample was PBMCs or T cells enriched from blood (not recorded which). The source is a woman aged 18 to 35 who had been exposed to COVID-19.

A single count supports this clone. The chain is built from TRBV27 and TRBJ1-1; 10 bases are shared with TRBD1. Germline values: CDR1 MNHEY, CDR2 SMNVEV (reference sequence). The CDR3 length is 17 residues. V was pared by 7 bases and J by 0 bases, with 11 bases of the junction left unmatched. CDR3 sequence (DNA): TGTGCCAGCACCCCCCGGGACAGGGGCCGAATGAACACTGAAGCTTTCTTT. Translated, it gives CASTPRDRGRMNTEAFF.

J is TRBJ2-7 and V is TRBV19; D call uncertain. CDR1 and CDR2 (germline): LNHDA, SQIVND (reference sequence). The CDR3 contains 14 residues. Trimming cost V 3 bases and J 0 bases, with 9 bases left between them. The CDR3 sequence is CASSMGRFSYEQYF. The CDR3 DNA reads TGTGCCAGTAGTATGGGCAGGTTCTCCTACGAGCAGTACTTC.

The DNA of the CDR3 is TGTGCCAGCAGCGCATCCGGCCACCGGGGTCAGCCCCAGCATTTT. Its protein product is CASSASGHRGQPQHF. J is TRBJ1-5 and V is TRBV9; D remains unclear. V was cut by 3 bases and J by 6 bases, with 16 bases left in between. CDR3 length equals 15 residues. Germline V gene sequence: CDR1 SGDLS, CDR2 YYNGEE.

The chain links TRBV18 to TRBJ2-1, with 7 bases that match TRBD1. The CDR3 has 17 residues. Germline V gene lookup returns CDR1 KGHSH and CDR2 LQKENI. The J segment lost 0 bases and the V segment lost 4 bases, leaving 9 bases of the junction unmatched. CDR3 loop: CASSLIQGQSSYNEQFF. The CDR3 DNA is TGTGCCAGCTCACTTATACAGGGACAGAGCTCCTACAATGAGCAGTTCTTC.

The count of this clone is one. The gene calls are TRBV5-1 and TRBJ1-1; possible D gene TRBD1, 6 bases. This CDR3 is built from 16 residues. Trimming pared 1 base from V and 5 bases from J, leaving 18 bases between. CDR1 and CDR2 from the germline V gene are SGHRS and YFSETQ. This CDR3 reads CASSLLVTGRETEAFF. The CDR3 DNA sequence: TGCGCCAGCAGCTTGTTAGTCACAGGGAGAGAAACTGAAGCTTTCTTT.

The sample holds one count of this clone. The V call is TRBV25-1, the J call TRBJ2-3; 7 bases align to TRBD1. V was pared by 5 bases and J by 0 bases, with 5 bases of the junction left unmatched. The CDR3 runs 15 residues. The germline CDR1 and CDR2 sequences are MGHDK and SYGVNS. CDR3 DNA sequence: TGTGCCAGCAGTCTTGGGACAGCTAGCACAGATACGCAGTATTTT. Amino acids: CASSLGTASTDTQYF.

The genes are TRBV7-9 and TRBJ1-1, with D tentatively TRBD1 (5 bases). Between the trimmed V and J ends, which lost 5 bases and 6 bases, there was a span of 22 bases. Looked up from germline, CDR1 is SEHNR and CDR2 is FQNEAQ (reference sequence). This CDR3 region has 16 residues. CDR3 in DNA: TGTGCCAGCAGCCAAGACCGGGGGTCTATAGTATCTGAAGCTTTCTTT. This encodes CASSQDRGSIVSEAFF.

The chain combines TRBV11-2 with TRBJ2-1, with D perhaps TRBD2 (6 bases). The CDR3 has 13 residues. Per germline, CDR1 SGHAT and CDR2 FQNNGV. V lost 6 bases to trimming and J lost 7 bases, with 13 bases between them. The CDR3 DNA reads TGTGCCAGCAGGGCGGGACGGCAGAATGAGCAGTTCTTC. Its protein is CASRAGRQNEQFF.

A few counts support this clone. The chain links TRBV7-9 to TRBJ2-1; tentative D call: TRBD2 (5 bases). The V end was cut by 2 bases, the J end by 6 bases, with 11 bases between. This CDR3 contains 14 residues. Looked up from germline, CDR1 is SEHNR and CDR2 is FQNEAQ (reference sequence). The CDR3 nucleotides read TGTGCCAGCAGCTTATACTTAGCGCTCAATGAGCAGTTCTTC. This translates into CASSLYLALNEQFF.

Only one count was recorded for this clone. The chain employs TRBV29-1 and TRBJ2-2; TRBD2 matches at 8 bases. This CDR3 contains 17 residues. After removal of 6 bases from V and 1 base from J, the junction contained 13 bases not matched to a gene. Germline CDR1 is SQVTM and CDR2 is ANQGSEA. The CDR3 DNA reads as TGCAGCGTCAAGAGTAGCGTACGGGGGGGGAACACCGGGGAGCTGTTTTTT. This sequence encodes CSVKSSVRGGNTGELFF.

The chain is built from TRBV14 and TRBJ1-2, with TRBD1 matching 12 bases. The CDR3 is 16 residues long. V was clipped by 0 bases and J by 7 bases; unmatched bases: 6. The V gene's germline CDR1 is SGHDN and CDR2 FVKESK. As DNA, the CDR3 is TGTGCCAGCAGCCAAGATTCGGGACAGGGGGCCCGTGGCTACACCTTC. The encoded protein is CASSQDSGQGARGYTF. Together with reference TRBV14 and TRBJ1-2, the CDR3 gives the full variable domain: EAGVTQFPSHSVIEKGQTVTLRCDPISGHDNLYWYRRVMGKEIKFLLHFVKESKQDESGMPNNRFLAERTGGTYSTLKVQPAELEDSGVYFCASSQDSGQGARGYTFGSGTRLTVV.

This clone has just one count. The chain combines TRBV6-5 with TRBJ1-1; tentatively, D is TRBD1 (5 bases). This CDR3 has 14 amino acids. Germline values: CDR1 MNHEY, CDR2 SVGAGI. Trimming left V 7 bases short and J 4 bases short, with 16 bases between. CDR3 DNA: TGTGCCAGCAAATACCAGGGCGGGGGCACTGAAGCTTTCTTT. Amino acid sequence: CASKYQGGGTEAFF.

V and J are TRBV3-1 (or the pseudogene TRBV3-2) and TRBJ2-1; TRBD2 aligns across 8 bases. Per the germline V gene, CDR1 is LGHDT and CDR2 is YNNKEL (reference sequence). The junction had 12 bases not matched to a gene; V was cut back by 1 base and J by 10 bases. This CDR3 contains 16 residues. CDR3 region: CASSQVVGTRGTEQFF. In nucleotides, the CDR3 is TGTGCCAGCAGCCAAGTCGTCGGGACTAGGGGAACGGAGCAGTTCTTC.

V and J are TRBV24-1 and TRBJ2-3; D remains unclear. Germline CDR1 is KGHDR and CDR2 is SFDVKD. Trimming stripped 9 bases from V and 2 bases from J, with 11 bases between. CDR3 length: 13 amino acids. For the CDR3, the DNA is TGTGCCACCTCCTCACGGTTCACAGATACGCAGTATTTT. It specifies CATSSRFTDTQYF.

This chain links TRBV11-2 with TRBJ1-1; D perhaps matches TRBD1 (6 bases). The germline V gene encodes CDR1 SGHAT and CDR2 FQNNGV. The CDR3 is 14 residues long. The V end lost 1 base, the J end lost 0 bases, and 6 bases lay between the germline ends. CDR3 in amino acids: CASSLGTVNTEAFF. CDR3 nucleotide sequence: TGTGCCAGCAGCTTAGGGACAGTGAACACTGAAGCTTTCTTT.

The CDR3 here is CATSDERDSLLFF. CDR3 coding DNA: TGTGCCACCAGTGATGAGAGGGACAGCCTGCTGTTTTTT. V gene TRBV24-1 combines with J gene TRBJ1-4; 7 bases are shared with TRBD1. The germline CDR1 and CDR2 sequences are KGHDR and SFDVKD. The CDR3 is 13 amino acids. Unmatched junction bases numbered 8, after V lost 3 bases and J lost 14 bases.

CDR3 bases: TGCAGTGCTAGTGTTAGCGGGAGCTCCTACAATGAGCAGTTCTTC. Protein sequence: CSASVSGSSYNEQFF. This rearrangement joins TRBV20-1 to TRBJ2-1; 9 positions agree with TRBD2. Germline CDR1 reads DFQATT; CDR2 reads SNEGSKA (reference sequence). This CDR3 spans 15 amino acids. J gave up 0 bases and V 3 bases, and 3 bases lay outside the gene matches.

This clone ranks as medium-sized (0.01 to 0.1%). The chain recombines TRBV6-4 with TRBJ2-3, with 12 bases that match TRBD2. V was clipped by 0 bases and J by 6 bases; unmatched bases: 1. Germline-derived CDR1 and CDR2 are MRHNA and SNTAGT. The CDR3 loop spans 15 amino acids. The CDR3 here is CASSDSTSGGDTQYF. Written as DNA, the CDR3 is TGTGCCAGCAGTGACTCAACTAGCGGGGGGGATACGCAGTATTTT.

The chain joins TRBV28 to TRBJ1-5; the match to TRBD1 covers 8 bases. V dropped 3 bases and J dropped 6; count of bases not matched to a gene: 7. The CDR3 length is 15 residues. The germline CDR1 and CDR2 sequences are MDHEN and SYDVKM. This chain's CDR3 is CASSFGGQVGQPQHF. The CDR3 coding sequence is TGTGCCAGCAGTTTTGGGGGACAGGTGGGTCAGCCCCAGCATTTT.

The chain is built from TRBV2 and TRBJ2-2; 8 bases are a match to TRBD1. J was trimmed by 0 bases and V by 7 bases; bases with no gene match: 4. Germline lookup yields CDR1 SNHLY and CDR2 FYNNEI. The CDR3 covers 15 residues. DNA of the CDR3: TGTGCCAGCAAAAGACAGGGGACGAACACCGGGGAGCTGTTTTTT. It encodes CASKRQGTNTGELFF.

The chain recombines TRBV2 with TRBJ2-7; D may be TRBD2 (5 bases). Germline V CDR1 and CDR2: SNHLY, FYNNEI. The CDR3 consists of 14 residues. The ends were cut back, 7 bases at V and 4 bases at J, with 17 bases in the middle. The CDR3 region has the DNA TGTGCCAGCAAACAACTAGAGGGTGGGTACGAGCAGTACTTC. This translates into CASKQLEGGYEQYF.

This clone was counted once. This sequence joins TRBV21-1 and TRBJ2-7; no DNA check was done on the table's D call, TRBD2. TRBV21-1 constitutes a pseudogene. CDR3 length: 13 residues. The CDR3 DNA sequence: TGTGCCAGCAGCTTGCGATCCTCCTACGAGCAGTACTTC. This sequence encodes CASSLRSSYEQYF.

The gene calls are TRBV3-1 (or the pseudogene TRBV3-2) and TRBJ2-7; TRBD2 matches 8 bases. Trimming at V came to 8 bases and at J to 2 bases, leaving 11 bases not matched to a gene. Germline CDR1 reads LGHDT; CDR2 reads YNNKEL (reference sequence). The CDR3 has 15 residues. This chain's CDR3 is CASSVAGRTPYEQYF. The CDR3, as DNA: TGTGCCAGCTCCGTAGCGGGGAGAACCCCCTACGAGCAGTACTTC.

The V call is TRBV3-1 (or the pseudogene TRBV3-2), the J call TRBJ2-7, with 8 bases lining up with TRBD2. The CDR3 covers 17 residues. The germline CDR1 and CDR2 sequences are LGHDT and YNNKEL (reference sequence). V shed 6 bases, J shed 0 bases, and the junction held 13 bases outside the gene matches. The CDR3 spells CASSPIPLRGDSYEQYF. CDR3 nucleotide sequence: TGTGCCAGCAGTCCAATTCCTTTGCGGGGGGACTCCTACGAGCAGTACTTC.

This sequence joins TRBV5-8 and TRBJ1-3; D perhaps matches TRBD1 (6 bases). Deletions cut 2 bases from V and 0 bases from J, with 15 bases between. Germline CDR1 is SGHTS and CDR2 is YDEGEE. The CDR3 is 17 residues long. Written as DNA, the CDR3 is TGTGCCAGCAGCTTTGCACAGGGATCGGGCTCTGGAAACACCATATATTTT. This codes for CASSFAQGSGSGNTIYF.

This clone was counted once. The chain combines TRBV24-1 with TRBJ2-7, with TRBD2 identical over 9 bases. The CDR3 is made up of 17 amino acids. Germline lookup yields CDR1 KGHDR and CDR2 SFDVKD. J was trimmed by 3 bases and V by 4 bases; bases with no gene match: 12. This chain's CDR3 is CATSEPGTSPSNYEQYF. CDR3 DNA sequence: TGTGCCACCAGTGAACCTGGGACTAGCCCTTCCAACTACGAGCAGTACTTC.

This chain uses TRBV28 with TRBJ2-5; D may be TRBD2 (6 bases). From germline, CDR1 is MDHEN and CDR2 SYDVKM. The CDR3 has 13 residues. Trimming took 6 bases from V and 3 from J, leaving 11 bases between them. CDR3 bases: TGTGCCAGCAGGTATAGCGGAAAAGAGACCCAGTACTTC. This codes for CASRYSGKETQYF. The variable domain in full, with the rest retrieved from reference TRBV28 and TRBJ2-5, is DVKVTQSSRYLVKRTGEKVFLECVQDMDHENMFWYRQDPGLGLRLIYFSYDVKMKEKGDIPEGYSVSREKKERFSLILESASTNQTSMYLCASRYSGKETQYFGPGTRLLVL.

In DNA, the CDR3 is TGTGCCAGCAGTGAATCCCCCCCTAGCGGCTCCTACGAGCAGTACTTC. Residues: CASSESPPSGSYEQYF. The chain links TRBV25-1 to TRBJ2-7; 7 nucleotides agree with TRBD2. In germline, CDR1 is MGHDK, CDR2 SYGVNS. CDR3 size: 16 residues. V trimming: 1 base; J trimming: 0 bases; junction bases outside the gene matches: 6.

The chain is built from TRBV6-5 and TRBJ1-3; 8 bases align to TRBD1. The CDR3 is 14 residues long. V lost 5 bases to trimming and J lost 7 bases; unmatched junction nucleotides: 7. CDR1 and CDR2 from the germline V gene are MNHEY and SVGAGI. CDR3 in amino acids: CASSRGTGHNTIYF. For the CDR3, the DNA is TGTGCCAGCAGTAGAGGGACAGGACATAACACCATATATTTT.

CDR3 sequence reads: CASSLGISGSSYNEQFF. CDR3 sequence (DNA): TGTGCCAGCAGCTTAGGCATTAGCGGGAGTAGCTACAATGAGCAGTTCTTC. The chain uses TRBV11-2 and TRBJ2-1, with TRBD2 matching over 9 bases. J lost 3 bases, V lost 1 base, and 7 bases had no gene match. Per the germline V gene, CDR1 is SGHAT and CDR2 is FQNNGV. The CDR3 runs 17 residues.

CDR3 sequence (DNA): TGTGCCAGCAACCCGGGGGGGCGGAGCAAAACAGATACGCAGTATTTT. Protein product: CASNPGGRSKTDTQYF. The chain has TRBV28 and TRBJ2-3; 8 bases line up with TRBD2. V lost 7 bases and J lost 3; bases outside the gene matches: 12. Germline V gives CDR1 MDHEN, CDR2 SYDVKM. CDR3 length: 16 residues.

The CDR3 DNA reads TGTGCCCACGGCGGTGCAACTAATGAAAAACTGTTTTTT. Amino acids: CAHGGATNEKLFF. The gene calls are TRBV14 and TRBJ1-4; the D is unclear. Germline CDR1 is SGHDN and CDR2 is FVKESK. The length of the CDR3 is 13 residues. V dropped 11 bases and J dropped 0 bases, with 10 bases sitting between them.